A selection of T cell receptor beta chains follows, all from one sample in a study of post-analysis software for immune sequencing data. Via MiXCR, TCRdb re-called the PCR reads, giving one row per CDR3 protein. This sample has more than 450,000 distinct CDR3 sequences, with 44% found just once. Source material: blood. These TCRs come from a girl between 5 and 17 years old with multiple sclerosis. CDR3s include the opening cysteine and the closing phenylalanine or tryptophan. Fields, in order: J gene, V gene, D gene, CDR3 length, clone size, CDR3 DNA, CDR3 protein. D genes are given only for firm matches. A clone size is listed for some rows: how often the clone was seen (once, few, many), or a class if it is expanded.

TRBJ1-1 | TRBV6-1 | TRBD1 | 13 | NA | TGTGCCAGCAGTCCCAGGACAGGGTCTGAAGCTTTCTTT | CASSPRTGSEAFF
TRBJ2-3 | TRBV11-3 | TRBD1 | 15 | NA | TGTGCCAGCAGCTTAAAGACAGGGGGCCCGGATACGCAGTATTTT | CASSLKTGGPDTQYF
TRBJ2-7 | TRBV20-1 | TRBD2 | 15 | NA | TGCAGTGCTATAAATAGCGGGGGGAGCTCCTACGAGCAGTACTTC | CSAINSGGSSYEQYF
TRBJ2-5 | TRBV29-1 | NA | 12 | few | TGCAGCGTTGGACTAGTCTCGGAGACCCAGTACTTC | CSVGLVSETQYF
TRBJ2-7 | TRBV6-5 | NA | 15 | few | TGTGCCAGCAGTTACTCGGGACACGGATCTTACGAGCAGTACTTC | CASSYSGHGSYEQYF
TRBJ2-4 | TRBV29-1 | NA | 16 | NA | TGCAGCGTTGACGGCTTGGGGGGAGGTAGCAAAAACATTCAGTACTTC | CSVDGLGGGSKNIQYF
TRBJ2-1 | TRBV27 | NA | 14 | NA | TGTGCCAGCAGTTCACAGATTTTCCTCAATGAGCAGTTCTTC | CASSSQIFLNEQFF
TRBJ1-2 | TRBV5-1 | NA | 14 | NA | TGCGCCAGCAGCTTGGGGGTCCGCTTCTATGGCTACACCTTC | CASSLGVRFYGYTF
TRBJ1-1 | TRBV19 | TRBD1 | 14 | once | TGTGCCAGTGGCCCATGGACAGGCAACACTGAAGCTTTCTTT | CASGPWTGNTEAFF
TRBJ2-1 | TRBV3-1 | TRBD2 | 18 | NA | TGTGCCAGCAGCCAACCACTAGCGGGAGAAAGCTCCTACAATGAGCAGTTCTTC | CASSQPLAGESSYNEQFF
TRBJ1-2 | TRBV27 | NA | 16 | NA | TGTGCCAGCAGTCCCAGGACCCTTGGAAGCTTGAGGGGCTACACCTTC | CASSPRTLGSLRGYTF
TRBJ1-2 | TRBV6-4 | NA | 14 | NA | TGTGCCAGCAGTGACTCGCAGGGACCCTATGGCTACACCTTC | CASSDSQGPYGYTF
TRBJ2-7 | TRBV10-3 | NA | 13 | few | TGTGCCATCAGGGGGGACAACTCCTACGAGCAGTACTTC | CAIRGDNSYEQYF
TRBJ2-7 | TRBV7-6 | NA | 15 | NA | TGTGCCAGCAGCTTAGAGACGGGACGGGGATACGAGCAGTACTTC | CASSLETGRGYEQYF
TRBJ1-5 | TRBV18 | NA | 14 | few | TGTGCCAGCTCACCAAGGACAGACAATCAGCCCCAGCATTTT | CASSPRTDNQPQHF
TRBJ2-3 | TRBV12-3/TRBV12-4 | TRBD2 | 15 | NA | TGTGCCAGCAGTTTATTCCGGGAGGGCAGAGATACGCAGTATTTT | CASSLFREGRDTQYF
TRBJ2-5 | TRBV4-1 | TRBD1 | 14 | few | TGCGCCAGCAGCCAAAGACAGGGTCTCGGGACCCAGTACTTC | CASSQRQGLGTQYF
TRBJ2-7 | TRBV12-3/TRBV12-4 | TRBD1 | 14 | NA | TGTGCCAGCAGTTTAAACAGGGGTCGCGACGAGCAGTACTTC | CASSLNRGRDEQYF
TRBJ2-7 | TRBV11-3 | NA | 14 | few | TGTGCCAGCAGCTCGAGCGGCTTTCCCTACGAGCAGTACTTC | CASSSSGFPYEQYF
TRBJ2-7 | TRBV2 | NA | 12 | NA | TGTGCCAGCGGCAGAAGGGTCTACGAGCAGTACTTC | CASGRRVYEQYF
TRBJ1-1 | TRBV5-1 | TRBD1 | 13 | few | TGCGCCAGCAGCAGAGACAGGGAGTCGGGAGCTTTCTTT | CASSRDRESGAFF
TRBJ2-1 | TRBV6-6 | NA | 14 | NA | TGTGCCAGCAGTTGGCAGGCCTCCTACAATGAGCAGTTCTTC | CASSWQASYNEQFF
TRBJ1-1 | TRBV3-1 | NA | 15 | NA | TGTGCCAGCAGCCCCCAGGGGCTGGCGAACACTGAAGCTTTCTTT | CASSPQGLANTEAFF
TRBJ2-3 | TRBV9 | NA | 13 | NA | TGTGCCAGCAGCGTATCGGACACAGATACGCAGTATTTT | CASSVSDTDTQYF
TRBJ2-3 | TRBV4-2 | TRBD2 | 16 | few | TGTGCCAGCAGCCAAGATTGGCTAGCGGACACAGATACGCAGTATTTT | CASSQDWLADTDTQYF
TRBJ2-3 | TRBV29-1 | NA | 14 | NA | TGCAGCGTTGTGGGCTACCCAAGCACAGATACGCAGTATTTT | CSVVGYPSTDTQYF
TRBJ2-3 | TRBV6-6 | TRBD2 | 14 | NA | TGTGCCAGCAGCGACCTCCTGGAGCGGGAGGGCCAGTATTTT | CASSDLLEREGQYF
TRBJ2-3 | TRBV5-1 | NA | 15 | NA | TGCGCCAGCAGCTTGGGGGTACTAGCAACAAATACGCAGTATTTT | CASSLGVLATNTQYF
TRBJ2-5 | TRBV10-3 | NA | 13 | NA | TGTGCCATCAGTGTGGCTAGCGAAGAGACCCAGTACTTC | CAISVASEETQYF
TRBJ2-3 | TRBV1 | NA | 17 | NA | TGCACCAGCAGTCACCTGTGCGGGAGCCCTAGCACAGATACGCAGTATTTT | CTSSHLCGSPSTDTQYF
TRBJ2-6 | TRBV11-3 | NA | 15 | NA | TGTACCAGCAGCTTTGGGGAGTCCGGGGCCAACGTCCTGACTTTC | CTSSFGESGANVLTF